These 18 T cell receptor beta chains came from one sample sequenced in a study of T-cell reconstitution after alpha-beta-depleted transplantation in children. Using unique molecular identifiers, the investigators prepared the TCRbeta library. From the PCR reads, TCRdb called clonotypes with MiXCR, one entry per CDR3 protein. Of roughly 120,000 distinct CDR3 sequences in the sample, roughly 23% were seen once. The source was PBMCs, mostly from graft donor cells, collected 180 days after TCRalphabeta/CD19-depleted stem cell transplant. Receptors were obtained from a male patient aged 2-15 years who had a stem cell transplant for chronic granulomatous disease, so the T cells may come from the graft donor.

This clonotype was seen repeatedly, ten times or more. The CDR3 loop is CSVKSPGANVLTF. In DNA form, the CDR3 reads TGCAGCGTTAAATCCCCAGGGGCCAACGTCCTGACTTTC. The gene calls are TRBV29-1 and TRBJ2-6, with D uncertain. Germline V gene sequence: CDR1 SQVTM, CDR2 ANQGSEA. V gave up 5 bases and J gave up 4 bases, with 9 bases separating them. This CDR3 is 13 amino acids long. Variable domain in full (rest from reference TRBV29-1 and TRBJ2-6): SAVISQKPSRDICQRGTSLTIQCQVDSQVTMMFWYRQQPGQSLTLIATANQGSEATYESGFVIDKFPISRPNLTFSTLTVSNMSPEDSSIYLCSVKSPGANVLTFGAGSRLTVL.

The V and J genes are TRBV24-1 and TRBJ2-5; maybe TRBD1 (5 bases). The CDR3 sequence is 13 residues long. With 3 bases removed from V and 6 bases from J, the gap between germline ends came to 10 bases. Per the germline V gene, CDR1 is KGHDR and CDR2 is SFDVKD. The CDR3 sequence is CATSDDSNKTQYF. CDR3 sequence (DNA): TGTGCCACCAGTGATGACAGTAATAAGACCCAGTACTTC.

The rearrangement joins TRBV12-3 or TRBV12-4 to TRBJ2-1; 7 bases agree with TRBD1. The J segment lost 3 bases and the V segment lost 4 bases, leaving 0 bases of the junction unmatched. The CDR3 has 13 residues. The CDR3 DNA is TGTGCCAGCAGTTGGGACAGCTACAATGAGCAGTTCTTC. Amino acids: CASSWDSYNEQFF.

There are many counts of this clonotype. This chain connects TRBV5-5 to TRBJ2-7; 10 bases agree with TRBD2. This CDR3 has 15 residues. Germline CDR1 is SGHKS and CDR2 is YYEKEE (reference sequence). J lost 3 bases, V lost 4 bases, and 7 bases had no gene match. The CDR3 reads CASSPGLAALYEQYF. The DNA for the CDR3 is TGTGCCAGCAGCCCCGGACTAGCGGCTCTCTACGAGCAGTACTTC.

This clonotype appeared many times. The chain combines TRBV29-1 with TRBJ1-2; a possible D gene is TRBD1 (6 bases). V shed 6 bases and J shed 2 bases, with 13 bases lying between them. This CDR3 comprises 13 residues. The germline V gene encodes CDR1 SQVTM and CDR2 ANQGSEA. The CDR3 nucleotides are TGCAGCGTCCCCGACAGGAGGAACTATGGCTACACCTTC. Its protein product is CSVPDRRNYGYTF.

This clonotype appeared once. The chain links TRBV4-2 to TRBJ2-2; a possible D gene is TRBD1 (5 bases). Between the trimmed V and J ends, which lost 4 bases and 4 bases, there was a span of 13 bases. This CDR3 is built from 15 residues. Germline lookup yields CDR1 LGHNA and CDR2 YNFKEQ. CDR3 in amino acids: CASSPDSRGTGELFF. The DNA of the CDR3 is TGTGCCAGCAGCCCCGACAGTAGGGGCACCGGGGAGCTGTTTTTT.

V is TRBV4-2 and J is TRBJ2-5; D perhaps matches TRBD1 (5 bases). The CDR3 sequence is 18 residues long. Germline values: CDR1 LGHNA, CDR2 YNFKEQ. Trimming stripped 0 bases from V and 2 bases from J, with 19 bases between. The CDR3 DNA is TGTGCCAGCAGCCAAGAACAGTTCATGGGGCTGGTACAAGAGACCCAGTACTTC. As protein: CASSQEQFMGLVQETQYF.

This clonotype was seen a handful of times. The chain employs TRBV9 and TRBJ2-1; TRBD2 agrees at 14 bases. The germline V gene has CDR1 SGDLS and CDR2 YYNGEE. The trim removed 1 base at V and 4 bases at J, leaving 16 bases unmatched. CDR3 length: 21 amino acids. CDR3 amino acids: CASSVLPRPGLAGGRYNEQFF. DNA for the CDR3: TGTGCCAGCAGCGTACTTCCCCGCCCAGGACTAGCGGGAGGAAGGTACAATGAGCAGTTCTTC.

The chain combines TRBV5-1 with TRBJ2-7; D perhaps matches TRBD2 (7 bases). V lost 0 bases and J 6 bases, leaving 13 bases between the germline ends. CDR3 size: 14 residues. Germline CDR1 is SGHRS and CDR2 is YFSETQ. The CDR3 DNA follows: TGCGCCAGCAGCTTGGCTCGGGGGGCGGGCGAGCAGTACTTC. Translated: CASSLARGAGEQYF.

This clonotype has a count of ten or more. The CDR3 reads CSAREANPPGEQYF. The CDR3, as DNA: TGCAGTGCTAGAGAGGCCAACCCCCCGGGCGAGCAGTACTTC. The chain recombines TRBV20-1 with TRBJ2-7, with D hard to call. V was trimmed by 0 bases and J by 6 bases, leaving 15 bases between them. The CDR3 contains 14 residues. CDR1 and CDR2 (germline): DFQATT, SNEGSKA (reference sequence).

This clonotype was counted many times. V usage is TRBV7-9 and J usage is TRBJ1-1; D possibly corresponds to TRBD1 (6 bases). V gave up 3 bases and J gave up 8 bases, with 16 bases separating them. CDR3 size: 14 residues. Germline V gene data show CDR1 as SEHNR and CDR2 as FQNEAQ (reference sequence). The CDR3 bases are TGTGCCAGCAGCTTTCGACAGGTAGGAGAGGAAGCTTTCTTT. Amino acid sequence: CASSFRQVGEEAFF.

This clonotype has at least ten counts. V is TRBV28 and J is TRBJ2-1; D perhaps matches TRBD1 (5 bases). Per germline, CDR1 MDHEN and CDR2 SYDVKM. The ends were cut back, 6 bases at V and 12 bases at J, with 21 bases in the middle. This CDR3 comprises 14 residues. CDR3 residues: CASSSPGMRTGQFF. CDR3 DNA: TGTGCCAGCAGCTCACCAGGGATGAGAACAGGGCAGTTCTTC.

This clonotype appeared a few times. CDR3 coding DNA: TGCAGTGCTTCCGGGACTAGCGGCTACAATGAGCAGTTCTTC. This translates into CSASGTSGYNEQFF. This chain joins TRBV20-1 and TRBJ2-1, with 11 bases aligning to TRBD2. The CDR3 is made up of 14 amino acids. Unmatched junction bases numbered 3, after V lost 5 bases and J lost 3 bases. Germline lookup yields CDR1 DFQATT and CDR2 SNEGSKA (reference sequence).

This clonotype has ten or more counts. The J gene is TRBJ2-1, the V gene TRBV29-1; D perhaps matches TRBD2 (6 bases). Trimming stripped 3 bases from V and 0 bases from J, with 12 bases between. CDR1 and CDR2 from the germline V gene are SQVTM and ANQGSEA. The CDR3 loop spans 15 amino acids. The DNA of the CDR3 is TGCAGCGTTGAGGGGACTGTTAGCTCCTACAATGAGCAGTTCTTC. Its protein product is CSVEGTVSSYNEQFF.

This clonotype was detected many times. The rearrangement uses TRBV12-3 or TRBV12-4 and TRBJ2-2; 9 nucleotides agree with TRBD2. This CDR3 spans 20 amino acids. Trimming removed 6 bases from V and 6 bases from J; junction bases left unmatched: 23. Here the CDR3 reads CASSPRLAGWAGGAAGELFF. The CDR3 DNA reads TGTGCCAGCAGCCCGCGGCTTGCTGGTTGGGCGGGAGGGGCAGCCGGGGAGCTGTTTTTT.

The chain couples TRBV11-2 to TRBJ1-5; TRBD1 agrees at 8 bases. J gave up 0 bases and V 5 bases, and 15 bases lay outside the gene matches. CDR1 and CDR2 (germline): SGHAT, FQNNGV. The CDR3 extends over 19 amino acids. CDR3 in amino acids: CASSPGTGDILYSNQPQHF. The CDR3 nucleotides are TGTGCCAGCAGCCCGGGGACAGGAGATATCCTCTATAGCAATCAGCCCCAGCATTTT.

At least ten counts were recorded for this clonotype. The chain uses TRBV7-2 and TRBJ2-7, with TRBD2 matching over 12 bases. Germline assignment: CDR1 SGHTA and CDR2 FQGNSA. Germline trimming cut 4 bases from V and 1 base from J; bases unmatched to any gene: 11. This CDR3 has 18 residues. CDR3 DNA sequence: TGTGCCAGCAGCTCCTCTGCGGGACTAGCGGGTTGGTCCTACGAGCAGTACTTC. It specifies CASSSSAGLAGWSYEQYF.

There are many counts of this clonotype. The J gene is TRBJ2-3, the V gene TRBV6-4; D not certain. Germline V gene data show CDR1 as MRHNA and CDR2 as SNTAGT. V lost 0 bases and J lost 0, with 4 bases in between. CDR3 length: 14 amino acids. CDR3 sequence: CASSDSSSTDTQYF. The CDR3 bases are TGTGCCAGCAGTGACTCGTCTAGCACAGATACGCAGTATTTT.